Listed here are 2 T cell receptor beta chains from one sample, sequenced in a study of shared clonotypes between healthy human individuals. Sequencing was performed with immunoSEQ multiplex PCR; in TCRdb, only in-frame clones are kept and a portion is missing. This sample has around 450,000 clones, with about 85% found just once. The sequencing input was PBMCs. These receptors came from a woman between 40 and 50 years old in good health. Some clones in this sample may be carry-over from other donors' samples.

V and J are TRBV28 and TRBJ2-5; TRBD1 aligns across 8 bases. The DNA matches TRBJ2-7 better at its end, which makes the J call doubtful. The CDR3 runs 14 residues. The germline V gene has CDR1 MDHEN and CDR2 SYDVKM. The chain's CDR3 is CASLGTGYTYEQYF. The DNA for the CDR3 is TGTGCCAGCCTTGGGACAGGCTATACCTACGAGCAGTACTTC.

V and J are TRBV7-3 and TRBJ2-1; 13 positions match TRBD2. The trim removed 4 bases at V and 4 bases at J, leaving 7 bases unmatched. Germline CDR1 SGHTA, CDR2 FQGTGA. CDR3 length: 17 residues. CDR3 residues: CASSWTSGSLEYNEQFF. In DNA form, the CDR3 reads TGTGCCAGCAGCTGGACTAGCGGGAGCTTGGAGTACAATGAGCAGTTCTTC.